Given below is one T cell receptor beta chain in context. The source of the sample is a study of technical replicates of blood from a handful of donors. CDR3 length: 13 amino acids. CDR1 is SNHLY and CDR2 is FYNNEI in the germline V gene. The V and J ends lost 3 bases and 3 bases respectively, with 6 bases between them. Sequenced by immunoSEQ multiplex PCR; TCRdb stores in-frame clones only, minus some. The sample has 70,000 to 85,000 clones; around 95% are singletons. The origin of this receptor is a human donor in good health. Sequencing input: T cells isolated from PBMCs. The chain uses TRBV2 and TRBJ2-1; D is ambiguous. The chain's CDR3 is CASSDTSYNEQFF. The CDR3 DNA is TGTGCCAGCAGTGACACAAGCTACAATGAGCAGTTCTTC.